This T cell receptor (beta chain) is drawn from a study of CD4 T cells in relation to SARS-CoV-2 and coronaviruses. Sequencing was performed with immunoSEQ multiplex PCR; in TCRdb, only in-frame clones are kept and a portion is missing. This table has 68,000 or so clones, 93% appearing once. The unexposed donors gave CD4+ T cells in about 2011-2019, prior to COVID-19. With respect to this clone: Its antigen is unidentified.

The V end was cut by 8 bases, the J end by 4 bases, with 3 bases between. CDR3 length: 10 amino acids. The germline V gene encodes CDR1 SNHLY and CDR2 FYNNEI. Overall study results and limits: Compared with monoreactive clones, crossreactive clones showed significantly weaker SARS-CoV-2 expansion. The assay detects memory recall responses, not culture-primed primary responses.

The TCR sequence derives from a human donor in good health. The chain has TRBV2 and TRBJ1-5; no firm D call. Sequencing used naive CD4+ T cells from PBMCs. The subset denotes: naive CD4+ T cells isolated by negative enrichment. As DNA, the CDR3 is TGTGCCAGCGGGAATCAGCCCCAGCATTTT. Encoded protein: CASGNQPQHF. Based on the CDR3 plus reference TRBV2 and TRBJ1-5, the full variable domain is EPEVTQTPSHQVTQMGQEVILRCVPISNHLYFYWYRQILGQKVEFLVSFYNNEISEKSEIFDDQFSVERPDGSNFTLKIRSTKLEDSAMYFCASGNQPQHFGDGTRLSIL.